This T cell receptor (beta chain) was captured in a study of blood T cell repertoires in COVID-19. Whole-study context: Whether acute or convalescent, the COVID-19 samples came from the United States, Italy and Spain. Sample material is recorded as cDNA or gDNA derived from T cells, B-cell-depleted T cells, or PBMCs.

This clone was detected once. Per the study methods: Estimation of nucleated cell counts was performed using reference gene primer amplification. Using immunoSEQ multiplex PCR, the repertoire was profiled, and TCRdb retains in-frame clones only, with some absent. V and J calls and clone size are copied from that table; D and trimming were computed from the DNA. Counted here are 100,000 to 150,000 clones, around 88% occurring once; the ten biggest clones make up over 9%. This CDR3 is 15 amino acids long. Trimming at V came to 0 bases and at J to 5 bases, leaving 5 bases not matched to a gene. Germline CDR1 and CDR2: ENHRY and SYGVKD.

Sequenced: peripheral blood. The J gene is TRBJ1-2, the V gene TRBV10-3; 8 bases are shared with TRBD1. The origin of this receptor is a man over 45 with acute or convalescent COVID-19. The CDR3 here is CAISESTGEGYGYTF. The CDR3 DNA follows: TGTGCCATCAGTGAGTCGACAGGGGAGGGGTATGGCTACACCTTC.